This passage covers 12 T cell receptor beta chains from one sample sequenced in a study of OX40 agonist ivuxolimab in advanced cancers. Assay used: immunoSEQ multiplex PCR; TCRdb lists only in-frame clones, some missing. The profile shows roughly 77,000 clones, 84% of them singletons. The input for sequencing was CD4+ or CD8+ T cells sorted from blood, taken in a trial of the OX40 agonist ivuxolimab. The receptors derive from an adult with an advanced solid tumor such as melanoma, head and neck, liver or kidney cancer.

The chain carries TRBV5-1 and TRBJ1-6, with D hard to call. The CDR3 is 16 residues long. The germline V gene encodes CDR1 SGHRS and CDR2 YFSETQ. Trimming stripped 7 bases from V and 0 bases from J, with 14 bases between. The CDR3 DNA reads TGCGCCAGCCGCCCAGCGGGGAGCTCCTATAATTCACCCCTCCACTTT. This gives the protein CASRPAGSSYNSPLHF.

The chain couples TRBV6-5 to TRBJ1-3; 7 bases are a match to TRBD1. The V and J ends lost 6 bases and 7 bases, in that order; junction bases with no gene match: 9. Germline V gives CDR1 MNHEY, CDR2 SVGAGI. The CDR3 has 14 residues. CDR3 sequence reads: CASRGGGGGNTIYF. For the CDR3, the DNA is TGTGCCAGCAGGGGAGGGGGCGGGGGTAACACCATATATTTT.

The V gene is TRBV4-2, the J gene TRBJ2-7, with D maybe TRBD1 (7 bases). CDR1 and CDR2 (germline): LGHNA, YNFKEQ. Trimming removed 3 bases from V and 4 bases from J, with 16 bases in between. The CDR3 runs 15 residues. The DNA for the CDR3 is TGTGCCAGCAGCCAGGGAGGACAGGCGCGATACGAGCAGTACTTC. This encodes CASSQGGQARYEQYF.

The V gene is TRBV15, the J gene TRBJ1-2, with 9 nucleotides matching TRBD1. With 1 base clipped from V and 9 bases from J, the junction kept 9 bases outside the gene matches. Germline V gene data show CDR1 as LNHNV and CDR2 as YYDKDF (reference sequence). The CDR3 contains 15 residues. Here the CDR3 reads CATSRGGDRDSSYTF. The CDR3 region has the DNA TGTGCCACCAGCAGAGGCGGGGACAGGGATAGTAGCTACACCTTC.

The chain links TRBV4-3 to TRBJ1-6; TRBD1 matches at 9 bases. CDR3 size: 16 residues. Germline V CDR1 and CDR2: LGHNA, YSLEER. With V trimmed by 0 bases and J by 10 bases, 7 bases remained unmatched. The CDR3 DNA is TGCGCCAGCAGCCAAGATACAGGGGGCGGTCGGTCACCCCTCCACTTT. The encoded protein is CASSQDTGGGRSPLHF.

DNA of the CDR3: TGTGCCAGCAGTTATTCGGGTGGAAGAAACACCATATATTTT. The encoded protein is CASSYSGGRNTIYF. The chain has TRBV6-5 and TRBJ1-3; no firm D call. The V end was cut by 3 bases, the J end by 5 bases, with 11 bases between. This CDR3 has 14 amino acids. Germline-derived CDR1 and CDR2 are MNHEY and SVGAGI.

This sequence joins TRBV10-3 and TRBJ2-5; 13 nucleotides line up with TRBD2. The CDR3 loop spans 16 amino acids. Germline V gene data show CDR1 as ENHRY and CDR2 as SYGVKD. V lost 3 bases and J lost 9; bases outside the gene matches: 10. The CDR3 region has the DNA TGTGCCATCAGTGAAAACCCGGGACTAGCGGGATCGGCCCAGTACTTC. It specifies CAISENPGLAGSAQYF.

The chain combines TRBV21-1 with TRBJ1-1; TRBD1, as called in the table, went unchecked against the DNA. TRBV21-1 is an annotated pseudogene. CDR3 length: 15 residues. CDR3 sequence: CASSLGGTGNTEAFF. In DNA form, the CDR3 reads TGTGCCAGCAGCCTCGGGGGGACAGGGAACACTGAAGCTTTCTTT.

This chain links TRBV11-1 with TRBJ2-1; 11 nucleotides align to TRBD1. V lost 5 bases to trimming and J lost 10 bases; unmatched junction nucleotides: 10. In germline, CDR1 is SGHAT, CDR2 FQDESV (reference sequence). The CDR3 length is 15 residues. CDR3 DNA sequence: TGTGCCAGCAGCGAAGGACAGGGGGCCGGCTACGAGCAGTTCTTC. Amino acid sequence: CASSEGQGAGYEQFF.

This chain connects TRBV6-5 to TRBJ1-2; D is possibly TRBD1 (5 bases). In germline, CDR1 is MNHEY, CDR2 SVGAGI. The CDR3 is 14 residues long. Trimming cost V 2 bases and J 5 bases, with 12 bases left between them. CDR3 residues: CASSYDPGRYGYTF. The CDR3 nucleotides are TGTGCCAGCAGTTACGATCCAGGGAGGTATGGCTACACCTTC.

This clone was found a few times. V and J are TRBV27 and TRBJ2-3, with 9 bases identical to TRBD1. The CDR3 spans 17 residues. The germline V gene encodes CDR1 MNHEY and CDR2 SMNVEV (reference sequence). V shed 6 bases and J 6 bases; nucleotides not matched to a gene: 16. The CDR3 DNA reads TGTGCCAGCAGGCCGCCCCCGGGACAGGGCGGGATGGATACGCAGTATTTT. It encodes CASRPPPGQGGMDTQYF.

This rearrangement joins TRBV11-2 to TRBJ2-6; D call uncertain. The V end lost 1 base, the J end lost 12 bases, and 13 bases lay between the germline ends. This CDR3 contains 14 residues. Germline V CDR1 and CDR2: SGHAT, FQNNGV. In DNA, the CDR3 is TGTGCCAGCAGCTTAGGCCCCAACGCCGGCGTCCTGACTTTC. Protein sequence: CASSLGPNAGVLTF.